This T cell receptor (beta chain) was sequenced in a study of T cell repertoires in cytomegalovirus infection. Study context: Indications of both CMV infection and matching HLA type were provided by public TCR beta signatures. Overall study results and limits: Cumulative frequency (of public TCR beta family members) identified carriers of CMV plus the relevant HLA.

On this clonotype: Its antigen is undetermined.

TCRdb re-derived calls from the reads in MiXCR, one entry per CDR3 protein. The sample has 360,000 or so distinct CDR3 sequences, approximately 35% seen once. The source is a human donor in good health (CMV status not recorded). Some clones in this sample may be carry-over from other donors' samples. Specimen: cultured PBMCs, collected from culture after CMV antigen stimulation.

CDR3 bases: TGTGCCAGTAGTCTCCTCCCCTCTAGCGGGGATCAAGAGACCCAGTACTTC. This codes for CASSLLPSSGDQETQYF. V is TRBV19 and J is TRBJ2-5, with 9 bases lining up with TRBD2. In germline, CDR1 is LNHDA, CDR2 SQIVND (reference sequence). The V and J ends lost 5 bases and 2 bases, in that order; junction bases with no gene match: 12. The CDR3 sequence is 17 residues long. Looking up the rest from reference TRBV19 and TRBJ2-5 gives the full variable domain: DGGITQSPKYLFRKEGQNVTLSCEQNLNHDAMYWYRQDPGQGLRLIYYSQIVNDFQKGDIAEGYSVSREKKESFPLTVTSAQKNPTAFYLCASSLLPSSGDQETQYFGPGTRLLVL.